This T cell receptor beta chain appears in the sequencing data of a study of graft-versus-host responses after intestinal transplantation. Study overall: Recipients were all induced with anti-thymocyte globulin, then given tacrolimus and steroids for around three years.

The V gene end was trimmed by 2 bases and the J gene end by 2 bases; junction bases not matched to a gene: 5. Per the germline V gene, CDR1 is SGHVS and CDR2 is FNYEAQ. The CDR3 loop spans 16 amino acids. This clone is a singleton in its sample. The method was immunoSEQ multiplex PCR; TCRdb's version includes in-frame clones alone and lacks a portion of them. The sample lists fewer than 30,000 clones; nearly 90% were seen once. The receptor was derived from a human patient who received an intestinal transplant, so some T cells may come from the graft donor. The sample was PBMCs, taken 450 to 460 days after intestinal transplantation. V and J are TRBV7-6 and TRBJ2-5; 10 positions agree with TRBD2. The CDR3 coding sequence is TGTGCCAGCAGCTTACTAGCGGGAGCACGACAAGAGACCCAGTACTTC. As protein: CASSLLAGARQETQYF.